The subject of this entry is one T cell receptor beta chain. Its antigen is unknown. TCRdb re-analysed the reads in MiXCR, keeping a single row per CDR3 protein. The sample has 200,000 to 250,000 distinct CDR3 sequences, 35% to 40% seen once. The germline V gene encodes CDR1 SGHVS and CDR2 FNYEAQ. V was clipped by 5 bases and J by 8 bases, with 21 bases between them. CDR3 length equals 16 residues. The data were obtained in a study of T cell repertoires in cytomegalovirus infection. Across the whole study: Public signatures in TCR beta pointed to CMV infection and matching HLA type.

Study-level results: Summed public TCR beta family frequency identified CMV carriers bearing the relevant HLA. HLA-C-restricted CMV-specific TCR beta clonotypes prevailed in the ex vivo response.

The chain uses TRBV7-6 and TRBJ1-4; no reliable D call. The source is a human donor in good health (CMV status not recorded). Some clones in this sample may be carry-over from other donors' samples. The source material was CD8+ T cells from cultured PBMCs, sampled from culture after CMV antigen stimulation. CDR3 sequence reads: CASSPRSSLTAEKLFF. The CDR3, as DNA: TGTGCCAGCAGCCCCCGATCCAGTTTGACGGCAGAAAAACTGTTTTTT.